The 28 T cell receptor beta chains in this list originate from one sample, sequenced in a study of regulatory T cells in long-lasting Graves disease. Specified time point: persistent/refractory GD, antithyroid drugs over 5 years with positive TRAb. Researchers made the TCR library from RNA that was extracted from PBMCs. According to the study, TCR beta libraries were built with iRepertoire HTBI primers and CDR3-region Arm-PCR. TCRdb analysed the multiplex PCR reads with MiXCR anew, one entry per CDR3 protein. The table lists 400,000 to 500,000 distinct CDR3 sequences, 22% of them singletons. The input for sequencing was peripheral blood mononuclear cells (PBMCs), taken when the disease was refractory, from a patient treated with antithyroid drugs. These receptors were taken from a female donor with Graves disease.

This clonotype was observed many times. The CDR3 loop is CASSLSGLQNTGELFF. CDR3 sequence (DNA): TGTGCCAGCAGCTTGAGTGGGCTCCAGAACACCGGGGAGCTGTTTTTT. The chain couples TRBV7-2 to TRBJ2-2, with no clear D. This CDR3 comprises 16 residues. Trimming pared 3 bases from V and 1 base from J, leaving 12 bases between. Germline V lookup: CDR1 SGHTA, CDR2 FQGNSA.

In its sample, this clonotype was seen many times. The chain is built from TRBV6-1 and TRBJ2-5; a weak D match, TRBD2 (5 bases). The CDR3 has 15 residues. Trimming removed 5 bases from V and 1 base from J, with 14 bases in between. Per the germline V gene, CDR1 is MNHNS and CDR2 is SASEGT. The chain's CDR3 is CASSRASGFQETQYF. CDR3 sequence (DNA): TGTGCCAGCAGTCGGGCGAGCGGATTCCAAGAGACCCAGTACTTC.

This clonotype was found many times. The V gene is TRBV20-1, the J gene TRBJ1-2; no definite D call. Germline CDR1 is DFQATT and CDR2 is SNEGSKA (reference sequence). V dropped 4 bases and J dropped 8 bases, with 11 bases sitting between them. This CDR3 comprises 11 residues. CDR3 coding DNA: TGCAGTGCTACCATCCCTTTAGGCTACACCTTC. This encodes CSATIPLGYTF.

As for this clonotype: A far larger clone is a single base away, which makes a read error likely. The chain carries TRBV12-3 or TRBV12-4 and TRBJ1-6; D gene unclear. V dropped 7 bases and J dropped 7 bases, with 11 bases sitting between them. This CDR3 spans 13 amino acids. The CDR3, as DNA: TGTGCCAGCACCATCGCGATAAATTCACCCCTCCACTTT. It encodes CASTIAINSPLHF.

The chain uses TRBV20-1 and TRBJ1-4; D unresolved. Germline values: CDR1 DFQATT, CDR2 SNEGSKA (reference sequence). This CDR3 has 14 amino acids. The V and J ends lost 4 bases and 3 bases respectively, with 12 bases between them. The DNA for the CDR3 is TGCAGTGCTAACCGGAGATGGGCTAATGAAAAACTGTTTTTT. Encoded protein: CSANRRWANEKLFF.

The chain carries TRBV6-2 or TRBV6-3 and TRBJ2-1; D gene unclear. Germline assignment: CDR1 MNHEY and CDR2 SVGEGT. Deletions cut 2 bases from V and 8 bases from J, with 10 bases between. The length of the CDR3 is 13 residues. The CDR3 sequence: CASSYPSAHEQFF. In DNA form, the CDR3 reads TGTGCCAGCAGTTACCCCTCGGCACATGAGCAGTTCTTC.

This chain joins TRBV6-6 and TRBJ1-1; 8 bases agree with TRBD1. This CDR3 contains 16 residues. The V segment lost 0 bases and the J segment 12 bases; nucleotides outside the gene matches: 15. CDR1 and CDR2 from the germline V gene are MNHNY and SVGAGI (reference sequence). The CDR3 sequence: CASSYSSRDRLGHPFF. CDR3 DNA sequence: TGTGCCAGCAGTTACTCGTCCCGGGACAGGCTTGGACACCCTTTCTTT.

This clonotype has a single count. Germline and junction disagree at one end, which may indicate a read error. The rearrangement links TRBV6-8 to TRBJ2-2; possible D gene TRBD2, 7 bases. CDR1 and CDR2 from the germline V gene are MNHGY and SAAAGT. The CDR3 sequence is 15 residues long. In DNA, the CDR3 is TGTGCCAGCAGTTACTCGGGGGGGGACACCGAGGAGCTGTTTTTT. Amino acids: CASSYSGGDTEELFF.

This clonotype was observed many times. The CDR3 sequence is CASSTLQGGNQPQHF. CDR3 DNA: TGTGCCAGCAGTACCTTACAGGGAGGTAATCAGCCCCAGCATTTT. The chain carries TRBV12-3 or TRBV12-4 and TRBJ1-5; a possible D gene is TRBD1 (6 bases). V was trimmed by 5 bases and J by 4 bases, leaving 15 bases between them. This CDR3 comprises 15 residues.

This clonotype has ten or more counts. The rearrangement joins TRBV28 to TRBJ1-6; no clear D. In germline, CDR1 is MDHEN, CDR2 SYDVKM. V lost 7 bases and J 4 bases, leaving 8 bases between the germline ends. The CDR3 is made up of 13 amino acids. Here the CDR3 DNA reads TGTGCCAGCAAAGAAGCATATAATTCACCCCTCCACTTT. Translating it yields CASKEAYNSPLHF. The whole variable domain, filled in from reference TRBV28 and TRBJ1-6, reads DVKVTQSSRYLVKRTGEKVFLECVQDMDHENMFWYRQDPGLGLRLIYFSYDVKMKEKGDIPEGYSVSREKKERFSLILESASTNQTSMYLCASKEAYNSPLHFGNGTRLTVT.

There are many counts of this clonotype. The rearrangement links TRBV3-1 to TRBJ2-7, with TRBD2 identical over 10 bases. There are 14 residues in the CDR3. Germline V gene data show CDR1 as LGHDT and CDR2 as YNNKEL (reference sequence). J lost 5 bases, V lost 5 bases, and 6 bases had no gene match. Here the CDR3 DNA reads TGTGCCAGCAGCAGCGGACTAGCGGCCGACGAGCAGTACTTC. Protein: CASSSGLAADEQYF.

This clonotype was detected ten times or more. The chain links TRBV30 to TRBJ1-1, with D hard to call. This CDR3 contains 14 residues. With 0 bases removed from V and 3 bases from J, the gap between germline ends came to 11 bases. CDR1 GTSNPN and CDR2 SVGIG come from the germline V gene (reference sequence). The CDR3 coding sequence is TGTGCCTGGAGTGTTTTAAGGGATCACACTGAAGCTTTCTTT. As protein: CAWSVLRDHTEAFF.

This chain links TRBV6-1 with TRBJ1-1; D gene ambiguous. Germline assignment: CDR1 MNHNS and CDR2 SASEGT. The germline V and J ends were trimmed by 5 bases and 6 bases, with 7 bases remaining between them. The CDR3 contains 11 residues. Written as DNA, the CDR3 is TGTGCCAGCAGTCACGGGCCTGAAGCTTTCTTT. It specifies CASSHGPEAFF.

The chain employs TRBV7-2 and TRBJ1-3; tentatively, D is TRBD1 (5 bases). V was trimmed by 1 base and J by 0 bases, leaving 10 bases between them. Germline V gives CDR1 SGHTA, CDR2 FQGNSA. The CDR3 has 16 residues. The CDR3, as DNA: TGTGCCAGCAGCTTAGGCGGGGGTCTCTCTGGAAACACCATATATTTT. Amino acids: CASSLGGGLSGNTIYF.

The rearrangement uses TRBV5-1 and TRBJ2-7; 8 nucleotides line up with TRBD2. Germline CDR1 SGHRS, CDR2 YFSETQ. V gave up 4 bases and J gave up 2 bases; unmatched junction bases: 5. This CDR3 is 14 amino acids long. The DNA for the CDR3 is TGCGCCAGCAGCACCATGACTAGCGCCTACGAGCAGTACTTC. This codes for CASSTMTSAYEQYF.

This clonotype was counted only a few times. This chain uses TRBV6-2 or TRBV6-3 with TRBJ2-7; the D gene is possibly TRBD2 (5 bases). CDR1 is MNHEY, CDR2 SVGEGT, per germline. The V end was cut by 8 bases, the J end by 3 bases, with 14 bases between. CDR3 length: 13 amino acids. The CDR3 nucleotides are TGTGCCAGCGGTTCGGGCCGGGGCTACGAGCAGTACTTC. Protein: CASGSGRGYEQYF.

This clonotype was picked up a small number of times. The V call is TRBV27, the J call TRBJ2-7, with 13 bases fitting TRBD2. This CDR3 has 16 amino acids. Germline V gene sequence: CDR1 MNHEY, CDR2 SMNVEV (reference sequence). Trimming took 7 bases from V and 5 from J; bases not matched to a gene: 11. The CDR3, as DNA: TGTGCCAGCAATAGGAAAGGACTAGCGGGAGCCCACGAGCAGTACTTC. It yields the protein CASNRKGLAGAHEQYF.

Turning to this clonotype: This may be a read error, as it is one base from a much larger clone. The chain uses TRBV20-1 and TRBJ1-1, with 11 bases that match TRBD1. The CDR3 extends over 13 amino acids. From germline, CDR1 is DFQATT and CDR2 SNEGSKA (reference sequence). For the CDR3, the DNA is TGCAGTGCTAGAAGGGACAGGGGGACTGAAGATTTCTTT. This translates into CSARRDRGTEDFF.

This clonotype has only a few counts. The J gene is TRBJ1-2, the V gene TRBV7-2; perhaps TRBD1 as D (5 bases). Germline CDR1 reads SGHTA; CDR2 reads FQGNSA. The V and J ends lost 3 bases and 10 bases respectively, with 15 bases between them. This CDR3 region has 13 residues. The CDR3 loop reads CASSFHRDGFYTF. The CDR3 region has the DNA TGTGCCAGCAGCTTCCATCGGGACGGTTTCTACACCTTC.

This chain joins TRBV5-4 and TRBJ2-5, with a possible D match to TRBD1 (6 bases). Germline loops: CDR1 SGHNT, CDR2 YYREEE (reference sequence). Trimming left V 4 bases short and J 2 bases short, with 12 bases between. This CDR3 has 14 residues. CDR3 residues: CASSGTSLQETQYF. CDR3 in DNA: TGTGCCAGCAGCGGGACATCACTACAAGAGACCCAGTACTTC.

This clonotype was picked up a small number of times. The V call is TRBV6-1, the J call TRBJ2-2, with 7 bases matching TRBD2. CDR1 and CDR2 from the germline V gene are MNHNS and SASEGT. The CDR3 length is 15 residues. Germline trimming cut 7 bases from V and 4 bases from J; bases unmatched to any gene: 9. CDR3 amino acids: CASTREDARTGELFF. CDR3 DNA sequence: TGTGCCAGCACCCGGGAGGATGCCCGCACCGGGGAGCTGTTTTTT.

This chain joins TRBV7-2 and TRBJ2-2; D may be TRBD1 (6 bases). This CDR3 contains 14 residues. V lost 4 bases and J lost 4, with 10 bases in between. Germline V gene lookup returns CDR1 SGHTA and CDR2 FQGNSA. Here the CDR3 reads CASSWGLTTGELFF. The CDR3 DNA is TGTGCCAGCAGCTGGGGGCTTACCACCGGGGAGCTGTTTTTT.

This clonotype was recorded many times. V usage is TRBV7-2 and J usage is TRBJ1-1; no clear D. The CDR3 length is 14 residues. The germline V gene encodes CDR1 SGHTA and CDR2 FQGNSA. The germline V and J ends were trimmed by 4 bases and 1 base, with 10 bases remaining between them. The CDR3 here is CASSSGPRNTEAFF. CDR3 bases: TGTGCCAGCAGCTCCGGACCCAGGAACACTGAAGCTTTCTTT.

This chain joins TRBV6-5 and TRBJ2-3; D is uncertain. Trimming cost V 4 bases and J 5 bases, with 10 bases left between them. This CDR3 contains 13 residues. Germline V gene lookup returns CDR1 MNHEY and CDR2 SVGAGI. CDR3 sequence reads: CASSSTYKDTQYF. Written as DNA, the CDR3 is TGTGCCAGCAGTTCTACATACAAAGATACGCAGTATTTT.

This clonotype was picked up many times. The rearrangement joins TRBV28 to TRBJ1-1; 8 bases line up with TRBD1. Trimming took 5 bases from V and 7 from J; bases not matched to a gene: 6. Germline V CDR1 and CDR2: MDHEN, SYDVKM. The CDR3 contains 13 residues. The CDR3 region is CASSPGQGGEAFF. The CDR3 DNA is TGTGCCAGCAGTCCAGGACAGGGAGGTGAAGCTTTCTTT.

This clonotype was seen more than once but under ten times. J is TRBJ2-5 and V is TRBV19, with D possibly TRBD1 on 6 matching bases. This CDR3 comprises 12 residues. The germline V and J ends were trimmed by 8 bases and 5 bases, with 12 bases remaining between them. Germline CDR1 and CDR2: LNHDA and SQIVND (reference sequence). CDR3 loop: CASARRGETQYF. The CDR3 DNA reads TGTGCCAGTGCTCGTAGGGGGGAGACCCAGTACTTC. The full variable domain, its missing parts supplied by reference TRBV19 and TRBJ2-5, is DGGITQSPKYLFRKEGQNVTLSCEQNLNHDAMYWYRQDPGQGLRLIYYSQIVNDFQKGDIAEGYSVSREKKESFPLTVTSAQKNPTAFYLCASARRGETQYFGPGTRLLVL.

The rearrangement uses TRBV9 and TRBJ2-5; D may be TRBD2 (5 bases). Deletions cut 0 bases from V and 5 bases from J, with 14 bases between. The CDR3 contains 15 residues. The germline V gene encodes CDR1 SGDLS and CDR2 YYNGEE. DNA for the CDR3: TGTGCCAGCAGCGTAGCTACGGGGTTCGAGGAGACCCAGTACTTC. Translated, it gives CASSVATGFEETQYF.

This clonotype was recorded at least ten times. The J gene is TRBJ1-1, the V gene TRBV28; D is possibly TRBD1 (5 bases). Trimming removed 1 base at V and 3 bases at J, with 9 bases between. Germline CDR1 reads MDHEN; CDR2 reads SYDVKM. The CDR3 contains 14 residues. The CDR3 nucleotides are TGTGCCAGCAGTTTATCTAAGGGGCACACTGAAGCTTTCTTT. It translates to CASSLSKGHTEAFF.